The 14 T cell receptor beta chains reported below all come from one sample, sequenced in a study of cytomegalovirus exposure and HLA in healthy donors. Primers for the PCR totalled 60 Vbeta and 13 Jbeta. TCRdb keeps only in-frame clones here, not all; method: immunoSEQ multiplex PCR. The sample records around 140,000 clones, 65% to 80% being singletons. The source material was PBMCs. These receptors originate from a woman aged 18-29 years in good health and CMV-seronegative.

A single count supports this clone. V gene TRBV30 combines with J gene TRBJ1-2, with 7 bases lining up with TRBD1. In germline, CDR1 is GTSNPN, CDR2 SVGIG (reference sequence). This CDR3 comprises 14 residues. The ends lost 0 bases at V and 4 bases at J; junction bases unmatched: 5. CDR3 loop: CAWSVRDSVYGYTF. In DNA, the CDR3 is TGTGCCTGGAGTGTACGGGACAGCGTCTATGGCTACACCTTC.

The rearrangement links TRBV7-9 to TRBJ1-2; 9 bases are shared with TRBD1. In germline, CDR1 is SEHNR, CDR2 FQNEAQ (reference sequence). This CDR3 comprises 15 residues. The ends lost 3 bases at V and 2 bases at J; junction bases unmatched: 4. CDR3 nucleotides: TGTGCCAGCAGCTTCCGGGACAGGGAAAACTATGGCTACACCTTC. It yields the protein CASSFRDRENYGYTF.

The V and J genes are TRBV27 and TRBJ1-2, with a possible D match to TRBD1 (6 bases). The ends were cut back, 6 bases at V and 8 bases at J, with 10 bases in the middle. The CDR3 length is 11 residues. Germline lookup yields CDR1 MNHEY and CDR2 SMNVEV (reference sequence). CDR3 DNA: TGTGCCAGCAGGTACAGGGACGGCTACACCTTC. Translation: CASRYRDGYTF.

The V gene is TRBV10-3, the J gene TRBJ2-6, with D perhaps TRBD2 (6 bases). This CDR3 contains 19 residues. V was trimmed by 6 bases and J by 0 bases, leaving 21 bases between them. Per the germline V gene, CDR1 is ENHRY and CDR2 is SYGVKD. Here the CDR3 reads CAISGGGGTVSSGANVLTF. The CDR3 DNA reads TGTGCCATCAGCGGGGGAGGCGGGACTGTAAGCTCTGGGGCCAACGTCCTGACTTTC.

This clone came up once. V is TRBV29-1 and J is TRBJ2-1; the D gene is possibly TRBD1 (5 bases). CDR3 length: 10 residues. CDR1 is SQVTM and CDR2 is ANQGSEA in the germline V gene. The V end lost 6 bases, the J end lost 9 bases, and 9 bases lay between the germline ends. CDR3 sequence (DNA): TGCAGCGTGCCTAGGGGTGAGCAGTTCTTC. Protein sequence: CSVPRGEQFF.

The chain recombines TRBV6-5 with TRBJ2-7, with TRBD2 matching over 7 bases. The CDR3 extends over 16 amino acids. The germline V gene has CDR1 MNHEY and CDR2 SVGAGI. J gave up 0 bases and V 0 bases, and 5 bases lay outside the gene matches. The DNA of the CDR3 is TGTGCCAGCAGTTACTCGGAGCGGGGCCGCTCCTACGAGCAGTACTTC. Protein: CASSYSERGRSYEQYF.

The V and J genes are TRBV2 and TRBJ2-6; the match to TRBD1 covers 7 bases. Unmatched junction bases numbered 5, after V lost 6 bases and J lost 0 bases. The CDR3 is 16 residues long. Per germline, CDR1 SNHLY and CDR2 FYNNEI. Here the CDR3 DNA reads TGTGCCAGCAGGATGTACAGGGGCTCTGGGGCCAACGTCCTGACTTTC. Its translation: CASRMYRGSGANVLTF.

The V gene is TRBV6-1, the J gene TRBJ2-7; TRBD1 might be the D (6 bases). Trimming took 1 base from V and 6 from J, leaving 19 bases between them. The CDR3 spans 16 residues. Germline assignment: CDR1 MNHNS and CDR2 SASEGT. CDR3 protein: CASSEGDATEGVEQYF. The CDR3 DNA reads as TGTGCCAGCAGTGAAGGGGATGCGACTGAGGGGGTCGAGCAGTACTTC.

The V call is TRBV29-1, the J call TRBJ1-1; 10 bases agree with TRBD1. The CDR3 contains 14 residues. Germline assignment: CDR1 SQVTM and CDR2 ANQGSEA. Trimming took 6 bases from V and 2 from J; bases not matched to a gene: 6. The CDR3 region has the DNA TGCAGCGTGGGGGGGGACAGGGGCAACACTGAAGCTTTCTTT. The encoded protein is CSVGGDRGNTEAFF.

The CDR3 DNA is TGTGCCAGCTCACCATTGCTAGCAGATACGCAGTATTTT. Encoded protein: CASSPLLADTQYF. The chain carries TRBV18 and TRBJ2-3; D is unresolved. Germline lookup yields CDR1 KGHSH and CDR2 LQKENI. The CDR3 is made up of 13 amino acids. V was cut by 2 bases and J by 4 bases, with 7 bases left in between.

J is TRBJ1-5 and V is TRBV5-1; TRBD1 matches at 8 bases. Per germline, CDR1 SGHRS and CDR2 YFSETQ. The ends lost 4 bases at V and 10 bases at J; junction bases unmatched: 7. This CDR3 comprises 13 residues. CDR3 sequence: CASSLRTGSPQHF. DNA for the CDR3: TGCGCCAGCAGCCTCCGGACAGGGAGTCCCCAGCATTTT.

The V gene is TRBV15, the J gene TRBJ1-2, with TRBD1 identical over 7 bases. With 1 base clipped from V and 8 bases from J, the junction kept 10 bases outside the gene matches. There are 15 residues in the CDR3. The germline V gene has CDR1 LNHNV and CDR2 YYDKDF (reference sequence). CDR3 residues: CATSRVYSGTVGYTF. The CDR3 bases are TGTGCCACCAGCAGAGTATATTCCGGGACAGTCGGCTACACCTTC. The variable domain in full, with the rest retrieved from reference TRBV15 and TRBJ1-2, is DAMVIQNPRYQVTQFGKPVTLSCSQTLNHNVMYWYQQKSSQAPKLLFHYYDKDFNNEADTPDNFQSRRPNTSFCFLDIRSPGLGDTAMYLCATSRVYSGTVGYTFGSGTRLTVV.

V gene TRBV7-8 combines with J gene TRBJ2-5; 7 positions match TRBD2. This CDR3 has 14 residues. From germline, CDR1 is SGHVS and CDR2 FQNEAQ. V trimming: 3 bases; J trimming: 4 bases; junction bases outside the gene matches: 5. The CDR3 here is CASSLKGRGETQYF. DNA of the CDR3: TGTGCCAGCAGCTTGAAAGGGAGGGGAGAGACCCAGTACTTC.

The chain joins TRBV18 to TRBJ1-5, with a weak D call TRBD1 (5 bases). The CDR3 contains 14 residues. Germline assignment: CDR1 KGHSH and CDR2 LQKENI. V lost 4 bases, J lost 4 bases, and 11 bases lay in between. This chain's CDR3 is CASSQGIPNQPQHF. The DNA for the CDR3 is TGTGCCAGCTCACAGGGGATTCCAAATCAGCCCCAGCATTTT. The full variable domain, completed using reference TRBV18 and TRBJ1-5, is NAGVMQNPRHLVRRRGQEARLRCSPMKGHSHVYWYRQLPEEGLKFMVYLQKENIIDESGMPKERFSAEFPKEGPSILRIQQVVRGDSAAYFCASSQGIPNQPQHFGDGTRLSIL.